This T cell receptor beta chain was found in a study of cytomegalovirus exposure and HLA in healthy donors. Sequencing was performed with immunoSEQ multiplex PCR; in TCRdb, only in-frame clones are kept and a portion is missing. The table includes approximately 160,000 clones, about 95% detected once. The CDR3 covers 14 residues. Deletions cut 1 base from V and 0 bases from J, with 4 bases between. Germline V gene sequence: CDR1 MGHRA, CDR2 YSYEKL. This clone has only one observation. The sample contains more than one DNA sequence encoding this CDR3. Sequenced sample: PBMCs. V is TRBV4-1 and J is TRBJ1-5; no firm D call. This TCR came from a woman younger than 30 in good health and CMV-seronegative. The CDR3 DNA follows: TGCGCCAGCAGCCAAGGACATAGCAATCAGCCCCAGCATTTT. Its translation is CASSQGHSNQPQHF.